The T cell receptor beta chain under discussion was sequenced for a study of neoadjuvant nivolumab and ipilimumab in lung cancer. Study findings and constraints: Resected tumors had greater TCR richness and clonality than uninvolved lung. Only two of four nivolumab-treated tumors gained richness and clonality by surgery. Resected-tumor TCR richness correlated positively with pretherapy blood richness.

This table comes from immunoSEQ multiplex PCR, and its TCRdb copy is limited to in-frame clones, with some not included. The sample comprises fewer than 20,000 clones, roughly three quarters of which are singletons, and under 8.5% rests with the top ten. A remark on this clone: Its antigen is unidentified.

Trimming pared 4 bases from V and 7 bases from J, leaving 13 bases between. CDR1 is MNHEY and CDR2 is SVGAGI in the germline V gene. This CDR3 spans 13 amino acids. This specimen consisted of tumor tissue, obtained after neoadjuvant nivolumab, alone or with ipilimumab, at or shortly before surgery. The receptor's source is an adult with non-small cell lung cancer. The chain employs TRBV6-5 and TRBJ2-5; D possibly corresponds to TRBD1 (6 bases). CDR3 in amino acids: CASSSGDEGTQYF. DNA of the CDR3: TGTGCCAGCAGTTCAGGGGACGAAGGGACCCAGTACTTC.